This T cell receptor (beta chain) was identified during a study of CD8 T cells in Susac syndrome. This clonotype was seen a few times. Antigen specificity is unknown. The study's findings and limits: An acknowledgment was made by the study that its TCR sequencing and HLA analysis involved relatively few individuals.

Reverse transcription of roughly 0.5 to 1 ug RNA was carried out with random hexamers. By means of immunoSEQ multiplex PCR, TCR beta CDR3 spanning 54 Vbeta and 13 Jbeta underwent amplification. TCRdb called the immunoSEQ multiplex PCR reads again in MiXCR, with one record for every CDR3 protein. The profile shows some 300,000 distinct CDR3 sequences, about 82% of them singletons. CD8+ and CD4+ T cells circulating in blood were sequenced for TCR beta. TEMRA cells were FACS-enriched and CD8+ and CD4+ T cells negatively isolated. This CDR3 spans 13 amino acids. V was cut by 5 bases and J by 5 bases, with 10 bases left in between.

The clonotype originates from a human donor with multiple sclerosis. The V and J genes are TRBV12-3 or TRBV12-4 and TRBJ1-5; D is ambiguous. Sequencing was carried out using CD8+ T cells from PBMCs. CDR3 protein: CASSLGGDQPQHF. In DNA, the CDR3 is TGTGCCAGCAGTCTAGGCGGGGATCAGCCCCAGCATTTT.